The rows below give T cell receptor beta chains drawn from one sample of a study of blood T cell repertoires in COVID-19. Profiling relied on immunoSEQ multiplex PCR, and the TCRdb table lists in-frame clones only, not all of them. The sample shows about 280,000 clones, 85% of them seen only once. The sample was PBMCs or T cells enriched from blood (not recorded which). Receptors were obtained from a woman between 45 and 65 years old who had recovered from COVID-19. CDR3s leave out the opening cysteine and the closing phenylalanine or tryptophan. Fields, in order: V gene, J gene, clone size, D gene, CDR3 protein. A D gene is named only where the DNA matches it firmly. Expanded clones get a size class; other rows say once, few or many, or leave the size out.

V: TRBV4-1
J: TRBJ1-3
size: -
D: -
CDR3: ASSQDPPRSNTGSSGNTIY

V: TRBV7-8
J: TRBJ2-5
size: -
D: -
CDR3: ASSLVAGPRETQY

V: TRBV9
J: TRBJ2-5
size: -
D: -
CDR3: ASSVGSSETQY

V: TRBV7-6
J: TRBJ2-1
size: -
D: TRBD1
CDR3: ASSPRQGAGNEQF

V: TRBV12-3/TRBV12-4
J: TRBJ2-5
size: once
D: TRBD2
CDR3: ASSSPGGTQY

V: TRBV6-5
J: TRBJ1-1
size: -
D: TRBD1
CDR3: ASTLGQGRGEAF

V: TRBV4-1
J: TRBJ2-7
size: few
D: TRBD2
CDR3: ASSQDLGGAGIFYEQY

V: TRBV28
J: TRBJ1-2
size: -
D: TRBD1
CDR3: ASGASGQGFYGYT

V: TRBV7-9
J: TRBJ1-1
size: -
D: TRBD1
CDR3: ASSRTGTGDTEAF

V: TRBV7-3
J: TRBJ1-1
size: -
D: -
CDR3: ASSSNHEVGTEAF

V: TRBV7-9
J: TRBJ1-1
size: -
D: TRBD1
CDR3: ASSLDRGGQGSF

V: TRBV5-1
J: TRBJ1-4
size: -
D: -
CDR3: ASSSSGEGVYEKLF

V: TRBV5-4
J: TRBJ2-5
size: many
D: -
CDR3: ASSPGTDFAETQY

V: TRBV19
J: TRBJ1-5
size: -
D: -
CDR3: ASSQGGYSNQPQH

V: TRBV28
J: TRBJ1-6
size: -
D: -
CDR3: ASSLRGGYNSPLH

V: TRBV27
J: TRBJ1-2
size: -
D: TRBD1
CDR3: ASSPWTGQGNYGYT

V: TRBV28
J: TRBJ1-1
size: -
D: -
CDR3: ASSSIGRQGGTEAF

V: TRBV27
J: TRBJ2-1
size: -
D: TRBD2
CDR3: ASSEFGSGDNNEQF

V: TRBV10-1
J: TRBJ2-2
size: few
D: TRBD2
CDR3: ASSGSGGNTGELF

V: TRBV27
J: TRBJ2-2
size: -
D: -
CDR3: ASSFFDHSTGELF

V: TRBV27
J: TRBJ1-5
size: -
D: -
CDR3: ASNSYSNQPQH

V: TRBV30
J: TRBJ1-1
size: -
D: -
CDR3: AWSNADRGGAF

V: TRBV7-9
J: TRBJ1-3
size: -
D: -
CDR3: ASSLEWRGRNTIY

V: TRBV5-1
J: TRBJ1-2
size: -
D: TRBD1
CDR3: ASSEGQNYGYT

V: TRBV6-4
J: TRBJ2-1
size: once
D: -
CDR3: ASSKERSSYNEQF

V: TRBV3-1/TRBV3-2
J: TRBJ1-1
size: -
D: TRBD1
CDR3: ASSQGYRGDYTEAF

V: TRBV5-1
J: TRBJ1-2
size: -
D: -
CDR3: ASGAGTTYGYT

V: TRBV5-1
J: TRBJ1-6
size: -
D: TRBD1
CDR3: ASSLEGTVGSPLH

V: TRBV3-1/TRBV3-2
J: TRBJ2-2
size: -
D: TRBD2
CDR3: ASSHPLSGRALTGELF

V: TRBV2
J: TRBJ2-5
size: -
D: -
CDR3: ASGREGETQY

V: TRBV28
J: TRBJ2-1
size: -
D: TRBD2
CDR3: ARPSSPVAGTYNEQF

V: TRBV3-1/TRBV3-2
J: TRBJ2-7
size: once
D: TRBD2
CDR3: ASSRGASGLYEQY

V: TRBV24-1
J: TRBJ1-1
size: -
D: -
CDR3: ATSDPRKTEAF

V: TRBV7-3
J: TRBJ1-1
size: once
D: TRBD1
CDR3: ASSRQGNTEAF

V: TRBV5-5
J: TRBJ2-1
size: -
D: -
CDR3: ASSPDILQF

V: TRBV10-1
J: TRBJ1-6
size: -
D: TRBD1
CDR3: ASSESGQGNSPLH

V: TRBV4-1
J: TRBJ1-2
size: -
D: -
CDR3: ASSQDSGFTDGYT

V: TRBV29-1
J: TRBJ2-5
size: -
D: -
CDR3: SVDKETQY

V: TRBV19
J: TRBJ1-2
size: -
D: TRBD1
CDR3: ASSIGTGGSYGYT

V: TRBV24-1
J: TRBJ1-2
size: -
D: -
CDR3: ATSDIRDTGIYGYT

V: TRBV5-1
J: TRBJ2-5
size: -
D: -
CDR3: ASSRGQNEETQY

V: TRBV12-5
J: TRBJ2-7
size: -
D: -
CDR3: ASGLVSGTNYEQY

V: TRBV3-1/TRBV3-2
J: TRBJ1-4
size: -
D: -
CDR3: ASSARGLEKLF

V: TRBV5-1
J: TRBJ2-7
size: -
D: TRBD2
CDR3: ASSLGLAGISYEQY

V: TRBV30
J: TRBJ1-4
size: -
D: -
CDR3: AWTGATLTTNEKLF

V: TRBV7-9
J: TRBJ2-7
size: -
D: TRBD1
CDR3: ASSPRDRGDHEQY

V: TRBV7-2
J: TRBJ1-5
size: -
D: -
CDR3: ASSVFSNQPQH

V: TRBV9
J: TRBJ1-6
size: once
D: -
CDR3: ASSPSVRNSPLH

V: TRBV28
J: TRBJ2-2
size: -
D: TRBD1
CDR3: ASTQQGTGELF